This T cell receptor (beta chain) comes out of a study of identical twins. General observations from the study: Researchers reported weaker excess twin sharing in beta out-of-frame sequences. Within cord blood, abundant beta clonotypes carried fewer insertions, but memory repertoires showed no such trend.

This clonotype has at least ten counts. The antigen is not known. MiXCR was run by TCRdb on the 5' RACE reads, yielding one entry per CDR3 protein. Among 570,000 or so distinct CDR3 sequences listed, nearly 10% were seen once. Trimming stripped 9 bases from V and 0 bases from J, with 12 bases between. The CDR3 length is 13 residues. Germline V gene lookup returns CDR1 LNHDA and CDR2 SQIVND (reference sequence). These data were also filed under a second study, of yellow fever vaccine responses in identical twins.

The sequence came from a woman aged 18-29 years in good health. The sample taken for sequencing was PBMCs. J is TRBJ2-7 and V is TRBV19; unclear D gene. This chain's CDR3 is CASSPSGSYEQYF. The CDR3 DNA follows: TGTGCCAGCTCACCTTCGGGCTCCTACGAGCAGTACTTC.